Listed below are T cell receptor beta chains from one sample, sequenced in a study of blood T cell repertoires in COVID-19. Generated by immunoSEQ multiplex PCR, the TCRdb table keeps only in-frame clones and is missing some. The data show under 350,000 clones, about nine tenths seen once. Sequenced sample: peripheral blood. The source of these receptors is a man between 45 and 60 years old with acute or convalescent COVID-19. Each CDR3 is given with its conserved first and last residue. The order of the fields is J gene, CDR3 length, V gene, CDR3 protein.

TRBJ2-5 17 TRBV2 CASILWPSGGRQETQYF
TRBJ1-1 12 TRBV29-1 CSGRGANTEAFF
TRBJ1-2 13 TRBV11-2 CASSPRGGHGYTF
TRBJ2-1 15 TRBV6-5 CASSSIAGGYNEQFF
TRBJ1-2 16 TRBV27 CASSPGTGDLLYGYTF
TRBJ1-4 16 TRBV4-1 CASSQDLTLYNEKLFF
TRBJ2-1 15 TRBV7-8 CASSFGQSSYNEQFF
TRBJ1-2 15 TRBV6-5 CASTYGRTANYGYTF
TRBJ1-1 13 TRBV10-2 CASSEDWRGEAFF
TRBJ2-3 15 TRBV5-8 CASSLGRTSGDTQYF
TRBJ2-1 14 TRBV5-1 CASNRAGQTGEQFF
TRBJ2-1 12 TRBV29-1 CSADRVNNEQFF
TRBJ2-7 14 TRBV3-1/TRBV3-2 CASSRWQGLGEQYF
TRBJ1-2 15 TRBV6-5 CASRGRQGRAGGYTF
TRBJ2-7 15 TRBV7-9 CASSPGRGTNYEQYF
TRBJ2-2 15 TRBV9 CASSATSEPTGELFF
TRBJ1-5 12 TRBV29-1 CSVDGRNQPQHF
TRBJ1-4 15 TRBV6-5 CASSITANRNEKLFF
TRBJ1-1 14 TRBV2 CASSSLGQTTEAFF
TRBJ1-4 15 TRBV6-5 CASSNSGRGGEKLFF
TRBJ1-2 15 TRBV19 CASSNTGTASYGYTF
TRBJ2-3 15 TRBV3-1/TRBV3-2 CASSQVSGFTDTQYF
TRBJ2-1 15 TRBV6-5 CASSYKAGQYNEQFF
TRBJ2-5 12 TRBV6-5 CASRENQETQYF
TRBJ2-7 14 TRBV6-5 CASSSGLGVGEQYF
TRBJ2-5 16 TRBV19 CASSIALAGEEETQYF
TRBJ1-6 14 TRBV28 CASRTDSPNSPLHF
TRBJ1-1 13 TRBV5-1 CASSANPSGEAFF
TRBJ2-7 13 TRBV2 CASREDSSYEQYF
TRBJ1-1 13 TRBV4-1 CASSHQESTEAFF
TRBJ2-3 15 TRBV6-5 CASSYIRPHPDTQYF
TRBJ2-5 17 TRBV14 CASSHLHLAGGQETQYF
TRBJ1-4 16 TRBV3-1/TRBV3-2 CASSQVVTGWDEKLFF
TRBJ2-1 15 TRBV5-1 CASSPWTGGNNEQFF
TRBJ2-3 14 TRBV5-1 CASSLSTGADTQYF
TRBJ1-5 12 TRBV4-1 CASSQVFGPQHF
TRBJ1-2 13 TRBV24-1 CATSAGSNYGYTF
TRBJ2-5 16 TRBV5-1 CASSSNAPGLGLTQYF
TRBJ1-1 13 TRBV10-1 CASSGQGKNKAFF
TRBJ2-3 13 TRBV6-5 CASSATGLDTQYF
TRBJ2-3 14 TRBV18 CASARQGSSDTQYF
TRBJ1-6 16 TRBV3-1/TRBV3-2 CASSPREGGGNSPLHF
TRBJ1-1 14 TRBV25-1 CASSDPGMNTEAFF
TRBJ1-1 15 TRBV7-8 CASSFATGSSTEAFF
TRBJ1-1 15 TRBV5-6 CASSLGVQVRTEAFF
TRBJ2-7 13 TRBV5-1 CASSPGGGYEQYF
TRBJ2-7 14 TRBV6-5 CASSYGQAAGEQYF
TRBJ1-1 12 TRBV12-3/TRBV12-4 CASSKGGGEAFF
TRBJ1-3 13 TRBV5-8 CASNPGSGNTIYF
TRBJ1-4 13 TRBV9 CASSNRGGEKLFF
TRBJ1-1 12 TRBV7-3 CASSPQNTEAFF
TRBJ2-3 14 TRBV21-1 CASSGVAGTDTQYF
TRBJ1-2 14 TRBV7-2 CASSLGGGEYGYTF